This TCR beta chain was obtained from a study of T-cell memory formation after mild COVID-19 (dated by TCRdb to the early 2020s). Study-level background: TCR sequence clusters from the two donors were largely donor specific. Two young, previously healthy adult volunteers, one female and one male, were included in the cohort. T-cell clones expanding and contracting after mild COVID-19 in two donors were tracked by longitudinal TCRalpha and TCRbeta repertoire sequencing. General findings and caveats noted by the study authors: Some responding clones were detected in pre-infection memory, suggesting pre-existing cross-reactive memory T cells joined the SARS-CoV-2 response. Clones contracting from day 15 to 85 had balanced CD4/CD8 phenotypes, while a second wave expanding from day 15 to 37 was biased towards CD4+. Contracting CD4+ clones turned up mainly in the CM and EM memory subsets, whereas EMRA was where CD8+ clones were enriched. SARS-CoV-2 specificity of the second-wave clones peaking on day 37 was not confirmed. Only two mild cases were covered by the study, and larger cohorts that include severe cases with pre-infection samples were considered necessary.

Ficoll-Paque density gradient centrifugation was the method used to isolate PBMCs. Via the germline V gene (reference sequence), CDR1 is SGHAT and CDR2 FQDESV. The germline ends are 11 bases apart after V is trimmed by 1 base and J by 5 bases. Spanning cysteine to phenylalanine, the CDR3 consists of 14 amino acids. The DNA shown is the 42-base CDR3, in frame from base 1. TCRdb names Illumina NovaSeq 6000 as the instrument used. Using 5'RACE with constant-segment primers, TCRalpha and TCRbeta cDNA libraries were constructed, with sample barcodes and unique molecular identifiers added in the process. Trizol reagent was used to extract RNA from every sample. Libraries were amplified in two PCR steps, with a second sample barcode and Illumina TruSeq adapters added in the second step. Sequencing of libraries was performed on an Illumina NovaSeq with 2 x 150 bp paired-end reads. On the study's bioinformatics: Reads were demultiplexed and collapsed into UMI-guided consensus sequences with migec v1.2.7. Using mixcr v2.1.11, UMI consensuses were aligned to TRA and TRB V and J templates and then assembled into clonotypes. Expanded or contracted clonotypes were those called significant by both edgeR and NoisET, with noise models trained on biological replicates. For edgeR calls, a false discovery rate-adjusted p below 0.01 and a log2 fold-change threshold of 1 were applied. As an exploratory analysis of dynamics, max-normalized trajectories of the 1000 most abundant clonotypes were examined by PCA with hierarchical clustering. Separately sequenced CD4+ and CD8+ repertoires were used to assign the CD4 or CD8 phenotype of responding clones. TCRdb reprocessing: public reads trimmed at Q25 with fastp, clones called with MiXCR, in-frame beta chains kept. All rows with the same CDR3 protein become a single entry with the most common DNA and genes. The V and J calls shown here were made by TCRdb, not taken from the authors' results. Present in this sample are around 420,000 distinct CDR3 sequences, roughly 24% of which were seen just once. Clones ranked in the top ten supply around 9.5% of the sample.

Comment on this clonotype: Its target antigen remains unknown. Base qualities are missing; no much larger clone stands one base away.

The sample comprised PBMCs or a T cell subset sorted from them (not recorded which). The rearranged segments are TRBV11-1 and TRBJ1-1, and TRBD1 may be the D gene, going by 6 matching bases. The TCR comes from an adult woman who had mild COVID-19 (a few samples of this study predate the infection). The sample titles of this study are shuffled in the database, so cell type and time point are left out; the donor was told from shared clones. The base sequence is TGTGCCAGCAGCTTAGGTGGGGGCGCGACTGAAGCTTTCTTT. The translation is CASSLGGGATEAFF.